The 16 T cell receptor beta chains presented below share a single source sample, sequenced in a study of cytomegalovirus exposure and HLA in healthy donors. The data were produced by immunoSEQ multiplex PCR, yet TCRdb's version contains in-frame clones alone and is incomplete. The sample records some 86,000 clones, more than 85% being singletons. Input material: PBMCs. These receptors were collected from a woman in her twenties or thirties in good health and CMV-seronegative.

The rearrangement joins TRBV15 to TRBJ1-2; D perhaps matches TRBD1 (5 bases). Trimming removed 5 bases from V and 5 bases from J, with 18 bases in between. Germline V gene data show CDR1 as LNHNV and CDR2 as YYDKDF (reference sequence). The length of the CDR3 is 15 residues. The CDR3 DNA reads TGTGCCACCAGCCATAAGGTCCAGGGCAGGTATGGCTACACCTTC. Its translation: CATSHKVQGRYGYTF.

This chain joins TRBV29-1 and TRBJ1-2, with D tentatively TRBD1 (6 bases). The V and J ends lost 2 bases and 3 bases respectively, with 19 bases between them. The CDR3 covers 16 residues. Germline CDR1 and CDR2: SQVTM and ANQGSEA. In DNA, the CDR3 is TGCAGCGTTGAATGGGGAGGGGGACCCGTTGACTATGGCTACACCTTC. It translates to CSVEWGGGPVDYGYTF. The complete variable domain, with remaining parts taken from reference TRBV29-1 and TRBJ1-2, reads SAVISQKPSRDICQRGTSLTIQCQVDSQVTMMFWYRQQPGQSLTLIATANQGSEATYESGFVIDKFPISRPNLTFSTLTVSNMSPEDSSIYLCSVEWGGGPVDYGYTFGSGTRLTVV.

V is TRBV9 and J is TRBJ1-2; 7 bases fit TRBD1. The CDR3 sequence is 11 residues long. Germline CDR1 SGDLS, CDR2 YYNGEE. V was pared by 3 bases and J by 10 bases, with 3 bases of the junction left unmatched. As DNA, the CDR3 is TGTGCCAGCAGCGGACAGGGTTCCTACACCTTC. It translates to CASSGQGSYTF.

The V call is TRBV9, the J call TRBJ2-1; 8 nucleotides align to TRBD2. CDR3 length: 15 residues. Germline trimming cut 3 bases from V and 7 bases from J; bases unmatched to any gene: 9. Germline values: CDR1 SGDLS, CDR2 YYNGEE. The CDR3 loop is CASSDYWAGGNEQFF. The CDR3 DNA sequence: TGTGCCAGCAGCGACTACTGGGCGGGAGGTAATGAGCAGTTCTTC.

The chain's CDR3 is CASSQGGGGRAETQYF. The CDR3 DNA is TGTGCCAGCAGCCAAGGTGGCGGGGGACGGGCAGAGACCCAGTACTTC. The chain has TRBV4-2 and TRBJ2-5; TRBD2 aligns across 7 bases. J was trimmed by 4 bases and V by 1 base; bases with no gene match: 9. CDR3 size: 16 residues. In germline, CDR1 is LGHNA, CDR2 YNFKEQ.

The table lists this clone with a count of one. The rearrangement joins TRBV6-5 to TRBJ1-5, with unresolved D. Germline V gene data show CDR1 as MNHEY and CDR2 as SVGAGI. CDR3 length: 13 amino acids. Trimming removed 2 bases from V and 4 bases from J, with 6 bases in between. The CDR3 loop is CASSYRENQPQHF. The CDR3 coding sequence is TGTGCCAGCAGTTACAGGGAGAATCAGCCCCAGCATTTT.

This CDR3 reads CASTPNGFRYEQYF. CDR3 nucleotides: TGTGCCAGCACCCCCAATGGTTTCAGATACGAGCAGTACTTC. The chain has TRBV28 and TRBJ2-7; D is ambiguous. V was cut by 7 bases and J by 4 bases, with 17 bases left in between. Germline V gives CDR1 MDHEN, CDR2 SYDVKM. CDR3 size: 14 residues.

The V and J genes are TRBV5-4 and TRBJ2-5; 8 bases align to TRBD1. The V gene's germline CDR1 is SGHNT and CDR2 YYREEE (reference sequence). V lost 3 bases to trimming and J lost 4 bases; unmatched junction nucleotides: 2. This CDR3 contains 13 residues. CDR3 bases: TGTGCCAGCAGCTCGACAGGGGCAGAGACCCAGTACTTC. Its protein is CASSSTGAETQYF. The entire variable domain, with the rest obtained from reference TRBV5-4 and TRBJ2-5, is as follows: ETGVTQSPTHLIKTRGQQVTLRCSSQSGHNTVSWYQQALGQGPQFIFQYYREEENGRGNFPPRFSGLQFPNYSSELNVNALELDDSALYLCASSSTGAETQYFGPGTRLLVL.

The chain couples TRBV18 to TRBJ1-2, with TRBD1 identical over 9 bases. J gave up 7 bases and V 5 bases, and 2 bases lay outside the gene matches. Germline CDR1 and CDR2: KGHSH and LQKENI. CDR3 length: 12 amino acids. The CDR3 here is CASSGTGFGYTF. The CDR3 DNA follows: TGTGCCAGCTCAGGGACAGGGTTTGGCTACACCTTC.

This chain joins TRBV5-1 and TRBJ2-5, with 9 bases matching TRBD2. Germline loops: CDR1 SGHRS, CDR2 YFSETQ. Trimming removed 0 bases from V and 3 bases from J; junction bases left unmatched: 6. The CDR3 runs to 16 residues. As DNA, the CDR3 is TGCGCCAGCAGCTTGGTTATAGCGGGAGTAGAAGAGACCCAGTACTTC. Protein sequence: CASSLVIAGVEETQYF.

This chain uses TRBV29-1 with TRBJ2-7; TRBD2 is a possible D gene (5 bases). The CDR3 runs 15 residues. Trimming pared 2 bases from V and 4 bases from J, leaving 18 bases between. From germline, CDR1 is SQVTM and CDR2 ANQGSEA. The CDR3 DNA follows: TGCAGCGTTGAAACGCCGGGGTCCCTCCGATACGAGCAGTACTTC. Its translation: CSVETPGSLRYEQYF.

This rearrangement joins TRBV5-1 to TRBJ2-7; 8 nucleotides align to TRBD1. V lost 4 bases and J lost 3; bases outside the gene matches: 3. This CDR3 contains 13 residues. Per the germline V gene, CDR1 is SGHRS and CDR2 is YFSETQ. Here the CDR3 reads CASSRDRGYEQYF. The DNA for the CDR3 is TGCGCCAGCAGCCGAGACAGGGGCTACGAGCAGTACTTC.

The rearrangement uses TRBV5-1 and TRBJ2-7; D is possibly TRBD1 (6 bases). Trimming took 0 bases from V and 4 from J, leaving 29 bases between them. Germline V lookup: CDR1 SGHRS, CDR2 YFSETQ. The CDR3 runs to 20 residues. Here the CDR3 DNA reads TGCGCCAGCAGCTTGGCCAGTTCGTCCCCAGGGGCGGGCCCGAATTACGAGCAGTACTTC. It yields the protein CASSLASSSPGAGPNYEQYF.

The chain joins TRBV28 to TRBJ2-1; D possibly corresponds to TRBD2 (6 bases). Germline-derived CDR1 and CDR2 are MDHEN and SYDVKM. The CDR3 length is 17 residues. V was pared by 5 bases and J by 1 base, with 18 bases between. CDR3 residues: CASSPDTVGGSYNEQFF. The DNA of the CDR3 is TGTGCCAGCAGTCCCGATACAGTGGGGGGTTCCTACAATGAGCAGTTCTTC.

This clone was seen once. The chain links TRBV12-5 to TRBJ1-2; D is unclear. Looked up from germline, CDR1 is LGHNT and CDR2 is FRNRAP. This CDR3 contains 12 residues. Deletions cut 4 bases from V and 1 base from J, with 4 bases between. DNA of the CDR3: TGTGCTAGTGGTTACAGTAACTATGGCTACACCTTC. This encodes CASGYSNYGYTF.

This chain connects TRBV13 to TRBJ1-5; a possible D gene is TRBD1 (6 bases). CDR1 is PRHDT, CDR2 FYEKMQ, per germline (reference sequence). V was pared by 5 bases and J by 5 bases, with 19 bases between. The CDR3 contains 16 residues. The CDR3 DNA is TGTGCCAGCAGCCAAGTTACCTTCGAGGGGGATCAGCCCCAGCATTTT. It encodes CASSQVTFEGDQPQHF.